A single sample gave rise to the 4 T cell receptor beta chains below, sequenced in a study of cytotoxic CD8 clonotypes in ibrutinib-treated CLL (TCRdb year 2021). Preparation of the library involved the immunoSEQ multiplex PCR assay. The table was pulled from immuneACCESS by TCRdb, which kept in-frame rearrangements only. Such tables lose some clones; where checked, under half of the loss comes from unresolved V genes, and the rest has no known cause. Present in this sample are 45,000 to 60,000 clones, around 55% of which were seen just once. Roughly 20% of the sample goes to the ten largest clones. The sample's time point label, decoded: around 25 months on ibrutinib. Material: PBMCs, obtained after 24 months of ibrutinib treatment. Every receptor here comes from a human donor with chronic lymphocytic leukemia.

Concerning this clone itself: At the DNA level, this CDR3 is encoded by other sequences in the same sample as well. The chain's CDR3 is CASSPGGNTEAFF. CDR3 sequence (DNA): TGTGCCAGCTCACCCGGTGGAAACACTGAAGCTTTCTTT. The V and J genes are TRBV18 and TRBJ1-1; D is undetermined. V was shortened by 3 bases and J by 2 bases, with 7 bases between the two germline ends. Germline CDR1 is KGHSH and CDR2 is LQKENI. This CDR3 spans 13 amino acids.

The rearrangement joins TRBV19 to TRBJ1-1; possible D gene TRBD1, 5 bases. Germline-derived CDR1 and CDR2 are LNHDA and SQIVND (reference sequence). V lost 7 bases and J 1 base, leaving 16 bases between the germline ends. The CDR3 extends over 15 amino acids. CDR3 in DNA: TGTGCCAGTACCGCCTTTCAGGGACGGAACACTGAAGCTTTCTTT. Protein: CASTAFQGRNTEAFF.

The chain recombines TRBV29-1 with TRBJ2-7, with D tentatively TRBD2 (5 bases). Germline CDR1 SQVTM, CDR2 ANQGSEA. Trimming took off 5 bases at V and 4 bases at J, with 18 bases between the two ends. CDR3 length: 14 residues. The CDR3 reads CSVLSSSIKYEQYF. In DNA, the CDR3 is TGCAGCGTTCTATCTAGCAGTATTAAGTACGAGCAGTACTTC.

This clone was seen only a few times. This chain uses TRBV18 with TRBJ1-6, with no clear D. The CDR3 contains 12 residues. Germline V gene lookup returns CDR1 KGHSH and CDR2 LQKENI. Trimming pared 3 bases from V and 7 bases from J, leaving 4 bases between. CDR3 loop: CASSPDNSPLHF. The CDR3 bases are TGTGCCAGCTCACCGGACAATTCACCCCTCCACTTT.